The rows below give T cell receptor beta chains drawn from one sample of a study of Graves' ophthalmopathy and Graves' hyperthyroidism. TCRdb reanalysed the multiplex PCR reads using MiXCR and keeps one entry per CDR3 protein. The sample contains hundreds of thousands of distinct CDR3 sequences, about 38% of which appear only once. Material: peripheral blood. Receptors were obtained from an adult man with Graves' ophthalmopathy. CDR3s include the opening cysteine and the closing phenylalanine or tryptophan. The D gene is left open where the match is weak. Size values are once, few and many counts, or a class for expanded clones, and some rows have none.

TRBV7-9	TRBJ1-4	TRBD1	many	15	CASSPPGTGNEKLFF	TGTGCCAGCAGCCCACCCGGGACAGGGAATGAAAAACTGTTTTTT
TRBV14	TRBJ2-7	-	many	15	CASSQWAGVENEQYF	TGTGCCAGCAGCCAGTGGGCAGGGGTAGAGAACGAGCAGTACTTC
TRBV12-3/TRBV12-4	TRBJ1-1	TRBD1	many	14	CASTRQGTNTEAFF	TGTGCCAGCACCCGACAGGGTACGAACACTGAAGCTTTCTTT
TRBV7-9	TRBJ1-1	-	-	12	CASSPAGRTAFF	TGTGCCAGCAGCCCGGCGGGACGAACGGCTTTCTTT
TRBV4-1	TRBJ2-7	TRBD1	few	13	CASSQWTGAEQYF	TGCGCCAGCAGCCAATGGACAGGGGCCGAGCAGTACTTC
TRBV25-1	TRBJ1-1	-	-	14	CASIFTGSNTEAFF	TGTGCCAGCATCTTTACAGGTTCGAACACTGAAGCTTTCTTT
TRBV14	TRBJ2-7	-	few	15	CASSSISGGRVEQYF	TGTGCCAGCAGCTCCATCTCCGGGGGGCGGGTCGAGCAGTACTTC
TRBV11-1	TRBJ1-1	TRBD1	-	17	CASSGGQGAPRNTEAFF	TGTGCCAGCAGCGGGGGGCAGGGGGCGCCGAGGAACACTGAAGCTTTCTTT
TRBV12-3/TRBV12-4	TRBJ2-6	-	many	18	CASSPGVGLGSGANVLTF	TGTGCCAGCAGTCCCGGGGTGGGGCTGGGCTCTGGGGCCAACGTCCTGACTTTC
TRBV15	TRBJ2-3	-	-	18	CATSGDRGWRVYTDTQYF	TGTGCCACCAGCGGGGACCGGGGCTGGAGGGTTTACACAGATACGCAGTATTTT
TRBV12-3/TRBV12-4	TRBJ2-6	-	-	14	CASSKGTGANVLTF	TGTGCCAGCAGTAAAGGGACAGGGGCCAACGTCCTGACTTTC
TRBV2	TRBJ1-5	TRBD1	many	15	CASRAGQGVYQPQHF	TGTGCCAGCAGGGCGGGACAGGGAGTTTATCAGCCCCAGCATTTT
TRBV12-3/TRBV12-4	TRBJ2-7	-	few	15	CASSLGSRTHYEQYF	TGTGCCAGCAGTTTGGGCAGCCGGACACACTACGAGCAGTACTTC
TRBV24-1	TRBJ1-5	-	few	14	CASSQVGVNQPQHF	TGTGCCAGCAGCCAAGTAGGGGTCAATCAGCCCCAGCATTTT
TRBV5-8	TRBJ2-7	-	many	15	CASSHGQFSSYEQYF	TGTGCCAGCAGCCATGGACAGTTTAGCTCCTACGAGCAGTACTTC
TRBV12-3/TRBV12-4	TRBJ2-5	TRBD2	many	15	CASSLTSGYQETQYF	TGTGCCAGCAGCCTGACTAGCGGGTACCAAGAGACCCAGTACTTC
TRBV29-1	TRBJ2-5	-	-	8	CSVATEYF	TGCAGCGTGGCGACGGAGTACTTC
TRBV5-8	TRBJ1-1	TRBD1	few	12	CASRPGQLGAFF	TGTGCCAGCAGGCCGGGACAGCTTGGAGCTTTCTTT
TRBV29-1	TRBJ2-7	TRBD2	-	13	CSVGLAGVDEQYF	TGCAGCGTTGGACTAGCGGGAGTAGACGAGCAGTACTTC
TRBV2	TRBJ1-3	TRBD1	-	15	CASSVVGDRVNTIYF	TGTGCCAGCAGCGTCGTGGGGGACAGGGTGAACACCATATATTTT
TRBV2	TRBJ2-5	TRBD2	many	15	CASSELAGVMETQYF	TGTGCCAGCAGTGAATTAGCGGGAGTGATGGAGACCCAGTACTTC
TRBV7-3	TRBJ1-1	-	-	15	CASVTSGGAGTEAFF	TGTGCCAGCGTGACTAGCGGGGGCGCGGGTACTGAAGCTTTCTTT
TRBV7-9	TRBJ1-2	TRBD1	many	14	CASSLRTGRDGYTF	TGTGCCAGCAGCCTACGGACAGGGAGAGATGGCTACACCTTC
TRBV7-6	TRBJ2-7	TRBD1	many	14	CASSFGQGDYEQYF	TGTGCCAGCAGCTTCGGACAGGGGGATTACGAGCAGTACTTC
TRBV6-6	TRBJ1-5	-	-	15	CASSYRKDSNQPQHF	TGTGCCAGCAGTTACAGGAAGGATAGCAATCAGCCCCAGCATTTT
TRBV7-8	TRBJ1-2	-	-	19	CASSTSPSGGAAGSYGYTF	TGTGCCAGCAGCACCTCCCCGAGCGGGGGGGCCGCCGGGTCGTATGGCTACACCTTC
TRBV19	TRBJ1-3	-	many	15	CASSIVESSGNTIYF	TGTGCCAGTAGTATAGTTGAAAGTTCTGGAAACACCATATATTTT
TRBV2	TRBJ1-5	-	-	14	CASQDPRDGQPQHF	TGTGCCAGCCAAGATCCCAGGGACGGTCAGCCCCAGCATTTT
TRBV10-3	TRBJ1-4	-	-	15	CASSEVPGSSEKLFF	TGTGCCAGCAGCGAGGTGCCGGGAAGCAGCGAAAAACTGTTTTTT
TRBV10-3	TRBJ2-1	TRBD2	-	16	CASEELAGGLYNEQFF	TGTGCCTCGGAAGAACTAGCGGGGGGACTCTACAATGAGCAGTTCTTC
TRBV20-1	TRBJ1-6	-	once	15	CSARQGSSYNSPLHF	TGCAGTGCTAGGCAGGGGAGCTCCTATAATTCACCCCTCCACTTT
TRBV25-1	TRBJ1-6	TRBD1	-	16	CASGSGTGGNNSPLHF	TGTGCCAGTGGGTCCGGGACAGGGGGTAATAATTCACCCCTCCACTTT
TRBV12-3/TRBV12-4	TRBJ2-1	-	-	14	CASGRDNSYNEQFF	TGTGCTAGTGGTCGGGACAACTCCTACAATGAGCAGTTCTTC
TRBV10-3	TRBJ2-6	TRBD1	-	16	CAISTGQSSGANVLTF	TGTGCCATCAGTACGGGACAGAGCTCTGGGGCCAACGTCCTGACTTTC
TRBV6-2/TRBV6-3	TRBJ1-2	-	few	15	CASSYSRGSSYGYTF	TGTGCCAGCAGTTACTCACGGGGTTCCTCCTATGGCTACACCTTC
TRBV2	TRBJ2-5	TRBD1	many	14	CASSTGTVKETQYF	TGTGCCAGCAGCACCGGGACAGTAAAAGAGACCCAGTACTTC
TRBV4-3	TRBJ1-1	-	many	14	CASSQDQGWTEAFF	TGCGCCAGCAGCCAAGACCAGGGTTGGACTGAAGCTTTCTTT
TRBV7-6	TRBJ2-7	-	-	11	CARDTGSEQYF	TGTGCTAGAGATACAGGCTCCGAGCAGTACTTC
TRBV10-3	TRBJ2-6	-	-	15	CAIGSGLSGANVLTF	TGTGCCATCGGGTCGGGGCTGTCTGGGGCCAACGTCCTGACTTTC
TRBV13	TRBJ1-2	-	-	15	CASSLETSPPLGYTF	TGTGCCAGCAGCTTGGAGACTAGCCCCCCTCTAGGCTACACCTTC
TRBV2	TRBJ2-5	TRBD1	many	14	CASSPGQGQETQYF	TGTGCCAGTAGCCCCGGACAGGGCCAAGAGACCCAGTACTTC
TRBV10-3	TRBJ2-3	-	-	14	CAISAGLLTDTQYF	TGTGCCATCAGTGCGGGACTGCTCACAGATACGCAGTATTTT
TRBV2	TRBJ1-4	-	-	15	CASSETTNSREKLFF	TGTGCCAGCAGCGAAACAACGAACTCTCGTGAAAAACTGTTTTTT
TRBV5-1	TRBJ2-5	-	-	9	CASRETQYF	TGCGCCAGCAGGGAGACCCAGTACTTC
TRBV27	TRBJ1-4	-	-	14	CASSLQQTNEKLFF	TGTGCCAGCAGTTTACAACAGACTAATGAAAAACTGTTTTTT
TRBV7-9	TRBJ1-1	-	-	12	CASSSGTGKAFF	TGTGCCAGCAGCTCCGGGACGGGTAAAGCTTTCTTT
TRBV6-5	TRBJ2-5	-	few	11	CASGYGSPQYF	TGTGCCAGCGGATACGGGAGTCCCCAGTACTTC
TRBV24-1	TRBJ2-2	-	-	13	CATSDFGQLELFF	TGTGCCACCAGTGATTTCGGACAGCTGGAGCTGTTTTTT
TRBV2	TRBJ1-5	-	-	17	CASSDLDSLESNQPQHF	TGTGCCAGCAGTGATCTGGACAGCCTGGAAAGCAATCAGCCCCAGCATTTT
TRBV24-1	TRBJ1-2	-	once	15	CATSGDGGNVYGYTF	TGTGCCACCAGTGGGGACGGGGGCAACGTCTATGGCTACACCTTC
TRBV25-1	TRBJ1-1	TRBD1	many	14	CASGDSGGNTEAFF	TGTGCCAGCGGGGATTCAGGGGGGAACACTGAAGCTTTCTTT
TRBV10-3	TRBJ1-1	TRBD1	-	12	CAISGRGDEAFF	TGTGCCATCAGTGGCAGGGGGGATGAAGCTTTCTTT
TRBV14	TRBJ2-2	-	many	13	CASSQERSGELFF	TGTGCCAGCAGCCAAGAACGTAGCGGGGAGCTGTTTTTT
TRBV7-8	TRBJ1-5	-	many	14	CASSGRVGRQPQHF	TGTGCCAGCAGCGGCCGGGTCGGCCGTCAGCCCCAGCATTTT
TRBV6-2/TRBV6-3	TRBJ1-6	-	-	16	CASSPEQLSYNSPLHF	TGTGCCAGCAGCCCCGAACAGCTATCCTATAATTCACCCCTCCACTTT
TRBV4-1	TRBJ1-4	TRBD1	-	14	CASSRRGRGEKLFF	TGCGCCAGCAGCCGTAGGGGGCGCGGGGAAAAACTGTTTTTT
TRBV7-2	TRBJ1-1	-	many	14	CASSLAQMNTEAFF	TGTGCCAGCAGCTTAGCACAGATGAACACTGAAGCTTTCTTT
TRBV12-3/TRBV12-4	TRBJ1-1	-	many	12	CASSLIQDEAFF	TGTGCCAGCAGTTTGATACAGGATGAAGCTTTCTTT
TRBV10-3	TRBJ1-5	-	many	12	CAISPSNQPQHF	TGTGCCATCAGCCCATCCAATCAGCCCCAGCATTTT
TRBV25-1	TRBJ1-5	-	many	18	CASREQAASKFSNQPQHF	TGTGCCAGCAGGGAACAGGCGGCCTCTAAATTTAGCAATCAGCCCCAGCATTTT